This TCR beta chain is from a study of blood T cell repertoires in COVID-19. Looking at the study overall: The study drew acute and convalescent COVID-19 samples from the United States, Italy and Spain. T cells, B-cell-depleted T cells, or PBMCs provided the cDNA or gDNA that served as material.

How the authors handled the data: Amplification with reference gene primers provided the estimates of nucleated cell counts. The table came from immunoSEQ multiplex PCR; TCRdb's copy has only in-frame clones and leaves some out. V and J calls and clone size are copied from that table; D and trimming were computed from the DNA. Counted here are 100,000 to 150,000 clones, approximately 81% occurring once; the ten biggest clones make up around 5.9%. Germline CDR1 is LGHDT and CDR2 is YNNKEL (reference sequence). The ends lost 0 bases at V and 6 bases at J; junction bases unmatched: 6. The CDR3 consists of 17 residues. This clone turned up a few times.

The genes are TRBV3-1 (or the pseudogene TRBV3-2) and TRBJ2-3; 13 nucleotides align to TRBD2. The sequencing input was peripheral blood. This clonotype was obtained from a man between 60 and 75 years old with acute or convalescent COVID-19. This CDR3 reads CASSQELAGGEADTQYF. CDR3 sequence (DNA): TGTGCCAGCAGCCAAGAACTAGCGGGAGGGGAGGCGGATACGCAGTATTTT.